The TCR beta chain under discussion was sequenced for a study of T cells in localized non-small cell lung cancer. The protocol was immunoSEQ multiplex PCR, while the TCRdb copy is restricted to in-frame clones and leaves out a portion. Here the sample spans 10,000 to 15,000 clones, about 86% being singletons. The V gene lost 6 bases and the J gene lost 7 bases, with 25 bases spanning the gap. The V gene's germline CDR1 is GTSNPN and CDR2 SVGIG (reference sequence). The CDR3 covers 17 residues. The sample holds a few counts of this clone. This TCR was sampled from a male donor aged 60 or older with stage III lung adenocarcinoma. The J gene is TRBJ1-6, the V gene TRBV30; tentatively, D is TRBD1 (6 bases). This material consisted of peripheral blood, taken before any cancer treatment. This chain's CDR3 is CACNRGRTPGQNSPLHF. CDR3 sequence (DNA): TGTGCCTGTAATAGGGGGAGGACCCCGGGGCAAAATTCACCCCTCCACTTT.